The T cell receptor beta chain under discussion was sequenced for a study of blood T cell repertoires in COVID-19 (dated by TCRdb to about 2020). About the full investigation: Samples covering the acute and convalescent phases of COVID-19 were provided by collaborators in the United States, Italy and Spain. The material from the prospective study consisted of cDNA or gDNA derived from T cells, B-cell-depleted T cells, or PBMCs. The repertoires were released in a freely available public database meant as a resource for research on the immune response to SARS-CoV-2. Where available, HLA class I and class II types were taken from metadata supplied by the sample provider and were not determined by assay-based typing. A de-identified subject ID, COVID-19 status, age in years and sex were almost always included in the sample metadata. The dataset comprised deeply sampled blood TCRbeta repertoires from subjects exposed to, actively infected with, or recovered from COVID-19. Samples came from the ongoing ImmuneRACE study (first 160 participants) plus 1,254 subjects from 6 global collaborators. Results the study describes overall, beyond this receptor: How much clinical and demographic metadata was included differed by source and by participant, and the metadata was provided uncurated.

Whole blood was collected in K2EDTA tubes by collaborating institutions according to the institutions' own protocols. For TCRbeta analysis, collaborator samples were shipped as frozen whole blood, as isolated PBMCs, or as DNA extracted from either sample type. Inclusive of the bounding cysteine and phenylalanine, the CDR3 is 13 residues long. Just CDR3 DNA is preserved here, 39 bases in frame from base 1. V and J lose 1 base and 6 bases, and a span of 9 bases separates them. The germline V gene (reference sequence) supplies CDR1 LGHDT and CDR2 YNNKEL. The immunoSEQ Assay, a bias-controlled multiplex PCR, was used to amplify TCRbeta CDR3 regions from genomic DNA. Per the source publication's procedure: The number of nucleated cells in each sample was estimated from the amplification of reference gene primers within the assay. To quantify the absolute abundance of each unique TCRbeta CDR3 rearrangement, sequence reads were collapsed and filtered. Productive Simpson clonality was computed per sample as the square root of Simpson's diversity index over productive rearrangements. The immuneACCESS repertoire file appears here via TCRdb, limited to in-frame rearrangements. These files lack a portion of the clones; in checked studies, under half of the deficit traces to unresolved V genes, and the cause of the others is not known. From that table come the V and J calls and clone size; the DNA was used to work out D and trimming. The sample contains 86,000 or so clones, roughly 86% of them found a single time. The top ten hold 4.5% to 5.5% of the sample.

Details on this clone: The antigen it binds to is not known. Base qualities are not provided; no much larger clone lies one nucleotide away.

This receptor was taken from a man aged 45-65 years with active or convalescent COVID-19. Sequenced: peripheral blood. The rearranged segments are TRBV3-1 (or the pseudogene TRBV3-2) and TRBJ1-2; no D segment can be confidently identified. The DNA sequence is TGTGCCAGCAGCCAAGTTCTCCTAGATGGCTACACCTTC. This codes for CASSQVLLDGYTF.